This TCR beta chain was found in a study of cytomegalovirus exposure and HLA in healthy donors. Data came from immunoSEQ multiplex PCR; TCRdb stores just in-frame clones and leaves some out. The sample lists about 66,000 clones; roughly 96% were seen once. Germline CDR1 and CDR2: SGDLS and YYNGEE. After removal of 3 bases from V and 0 bases from J, the junction contained 4 bases not matched to a gene. This CDR3 comprises 15 residues. Sequenced material: PBMCs. V and J are TRBV9 and TRBJ2-7, with 9 bases lining up with TRBD1. The receptor comes from a man aged 18 to 30 in good health and CMV-seronegative. The CDR3 DNA reads as TGTGCCAGCAGCGCTGGGACAGGGAGCTCCTACGAGCAGTACTTC. Protein sequence: CASSAGTGSSYEQYF.